This TCR beta chain was observed in a study of early T cells in non-severe SARS-CoV-2 infection. As for the study in general: Unsorted whole blood bulk RNA was sequenced, with unpaired chains. Overall study findings and caveats: Private and CD4 specificities were missed by VDJdb matching, which favored anti-spike CD8 responses.

The V and J ends lost 1 base and 5 bases respectively, with 11 bases between them. The CDR3 runs to 14 residues. Looked up from germline, CDR1 is SGHTA and CDR2 is FQGNSA. This clonotype was picked up a small number of times. The antigen is undetermined. As part of library construction, unique molecular identifiers were attached to individual cDNA molecules. One entry per CDR3 protein, called by TCRdb with MiXCR from the 5' RACE reads. The sample consists of 100,000 to 120,000 distinct CDR3 sequences, roughly an eighth of them appearing once. The chain joins TRBV7-2 to TRBJ2-5, with D unclear. The sequence came from an adult who was a healthcare worker with PCR-confirmed SARS-CoV-2 infection or an uninfected control (not recorded which). The sequencing used whole blood, collected at baseline. The CDR3 protein is CASSLVARYETQYF. The CDR3 bases are TGTGCCAGCAGCTTAGTGGCGCGGTATGAGACCCAGTACTTC.